This T cell receptor (beta chain) appears in the sequencing data of a study of identifying expanded T cells in peripheral blood. Notes on the study in general: Over around two and four weeks, about 15 and 19 clones changed, versus roughly 1.1 between replicates. Clone count variance between approximately two-week samples rose with total template count.

The assay was immunoSEQ multiplex PCR, and TCRdb's table has in-frame clones only and misses some. The data contain fewer than 110,000 clones, around 88% of them seen just once; the ten biggest clones take up about a sixth. Concerning this clone itself: Its specificity is unknown. At the DNA level, this CDR3 is encoded by other sequences in the same sample as well.

Collection occurred without any documented infections or immune events in donors. Trimming took 1 base from V and 7 from J; bases not matched to a gene: 4. Germline V gives CDR1 SEHNR, CDR2 FQNEAQ (reference sequence). CDR3 length: 14 residues. Sequences were obtained from blood. The receptor's source is a person between 18 and 75 years old in good health. The chain combines TRBV7-9 with TRBJ1-2; TRBD1 agrees at 9 bases. CDR3 bases: TGTGCCAGCAGCTTAGGACAGGGGGAAGGTGGCTACACCTTC. Protein product: CASSLGQGEGGYTF.